A single sample is the source of the 14 T cell receptor beta chains below, sequenced in a study of blood T cell repertoires in COVID-19. Repertoires were generated with immunoSEQ multiplex PCR, while TCRdb's copy carries only in-frame clones and drops some. The sample contains some 400,000 clones, 87% of which appear only once. The source material was PBMCs or T cells enriched from blood (not recorded which). The receptors shown here come from a man aged 30-40 years who had recovered from COVID-19.

This clone appeared a few times. The chain links TRBV25-1 to TRBJ1-1; perhaps TRBD1 as D (5 bases). The CDR3 is made up of 14 amino acids. Per the germline V gene, CDR1 is MGHDK and CDR2 is SYGVNS. Trimming removed 7 bases at V and 1 base at J, with 13 bases between. CDR3 sequence reads: CASTRTGENTEAFF. The CDR3 region has the DNA TGTGCCAGCACCCGTACGGGGGAGAACACTGAAGCTTTCTTT.

The chain combines TRBV5-1 with TRBJ1-1; maybe TRBD1 (5 bases). V was shortened by 2 bases and J by 7 bases, with 12 bases between the two germline ends. Germline CDR1 and CDR2: SGHRS and YFSETQ. This CDR3 is built from 13 residues. This chain's CDR3 is CASSFRDMGEAFF. CDR3 nucleotides: TGCGCCAGCAGCTTCAGGGATATGGGTGAAGCTTTCTTT.

The chain couples TRBV6-1 to TRBJ2-3, with 9 bases fitting TRBD2. Germline values: CDR1 MNHNS, CDR2 SASEGT. CDR3 length: 15 residues. V gave up 4 bases and J gave up 1 base; unmatched junction bases: 3. The DNA of the CDR3 is TGTGCCAGCAGTGGCCAGCGGGGGGGCACAGATACGCAGTATTTT. Translated: CASSGQRGGTDTQYF.

The chain carries TRBV19 and TRBJ1-5; D possibly corresponds to TRBD1 (5 bases). CDR1 and CDR2 (germline): LNHDA, SQIVND (reference sequence). Trimming took 7 bases from V and 4 from J, leaving 8 bases between them. The CDR3 is made up of 12 amino acids. The CDR3 here is CASNKGNQPQHF. Written as DNA, the CDR3 is TGTGCCAGTAATAAGGGGAATCAGCCCCAGCATTTT. Full variable domain (rest looked up from reference TRBV19 and TRBJ1-5): DGGITQSPKYLFRKEGQNVTLSCEQNLNHDAMYWYRQDPGQGLRLIYYSQIVNDFQKGDIAEGYSVSREKKESFPLTVTSAQKNPTAFYLCASNKGNQPQHFGDGTRLSIL.

Only a few counts were recorded for this clone. This chain connects TRBV3-1 (or the pseudogene TRBV3-2) to TRBJ1-4; D call uncertain. Germline V lookup: CDR1 LGHDT, CDR2 YNNKEL (reference sequence). Trimming removed 2 bases at V and 0 bases at J, with 7 bases between. This CDR3 has 15 amino acids. CDR3: CASSQPFATNEKLFF. CDR3 coding DNA: TGTGCCAGCAGCCAACCCTTTGCAACTAATGAAAAACTGTTTTTT.

With regard to this clone: An end of the junction differs from the germline gene, which may be a read error. The chain has TRBV7-2 and TRBJ1-6; 7 bases align to TRBD1. CDR3 length: 18 residues. Germline V CDR1 and CDR2: SGHTA, FQGNSA. CDR3 bases: TGTGCCAGCAGCTTAGGGGACAGATTGAGCTCCTATAATTCATCCCTCCACTTT. Protein product: CASSLGDRLSSYNSSLHF.

CDR3 in DNA: TGTGCCAGTAGTAGTACAGGGGGCAGCGAAAAACTGTTTTTT. It codes for CASSSTGGSEKLFF. The genes are TRBV19 and TRBJ1-4; TRBD1 aligns across 9 bases. The CDR3 sequence is 14 residues long. The V gene end was trimmed by 4 bases and the J gene end by 8 bases; junction bases not matched to a gene: 5. Germline V CDR1 and CDR2: LNHDA, SQIVND (reference sequence). Combining the CDR3 with reference TRBV19 and TRBJ1-4 gives the whole variable domain DGGITQSPKYLFRKEGQNVTLSCEQNLNHDAMYWYRQDPGQGLRLIYYSQIVNDFQKGDIAEGYSVSREKKESFPLTVTSAQKNPTAFYLCASSSTGGSEKLFFGSGTQLSVL.

The rearrangement links TRBV11-2 to TRBJ1-1; D may be TRBD1 (5 bases). This CDR3 spans 16 amino acids. V was trimmed by 5 bases and J by 0 bases, leaving 16 bases between them. Looked up from germline, CDR1 is SGHAT and CDR2 is FQNNGV. CDR3 sequence (DNA): TGTGCCAGCAGCCCCTCTGCGGGACTATTGAACACTGAAGCTTTCTTT. This codes for CASSPSAGLLNTEAFF.

The chain recombines TRBV6-5 with TRBJ2-7; 7 bases align to TRBD2. V was pared by 8 bases and J by 2 bases, with 12 bases of the junction left unmatched. The CDR3 length is 15 residues. Germline assignment: CDR1 MNHEY and CDR2 SVGAGI. DNA for the CDR3: TGTGCCAGCCGCCGAGGGTCGGGAGGTACCTACGAGCAGTACTTC. Translation gives CASRRGSGGTYEQYF.

The rearrangement joins TRBV3-1 (or the pseudogene TRBV3-2) to TRBJ2-5; weak D call: TRBD2 (6 bases). From germline, CDR1 is LGHDT and CDR2 YNNKEL (reference sequence). CDR3 length: 16 amino acids. Trimming shortened V by 4 bases and J by 4 bases, and 19 bases separated the two germline ends. CDR3 in amino acids: CASSPRDGGIRETQYF. Here the CDR3 DNA reads TGTGCCAGCAGCCCGCGGGACGGAGGGATACGAGAGACCCAGTACTTC.

In this sample, this clone turned up once. This chain uses TRBV18 with TRBJ1-3; possibly TRBD1 for D (5 bases). The germline V and J ends were trimmed by 1 base and 3 bases, with 19 bases remaining between them. The CDR3 loop spans 18 amino acids. CDR1 is KGHSH, CDR2 LQKENI, per germline. The CDR3 DNA sequence: TGTGCCAGCTCACCACTTCTCCCGACAGTTGATTATGGAAACACCATATATTTT. Its protein is CASSPLLPTVDYGNTIYF.

This rearrangement joins TRBV11-1 to TRBJ1-1; weak D call: TRBD1 (5 bases). The CDR3 consists of 14 residues. Trimming stripped 5 bases from V and 0 bases from J, with 10 bases between. The germline V gene encodes CDR1 SGHAT and CDR2 FQDESV (reference sequence). The CDR3 loop is CASSPRVLNTEAFF. DNA for the CDR3: TGTGCCAGCAGCCCCAGGGTTTTGAACACTGAAGCTTTCTTT.

The rearrangement uses TRBV6-5 and TRBJ2-7; D is possibly TRBD2 (5 bases). Germline V gene lookup returns CDR1 MNHEY and CDR2 SVGAGI. V was clipped by 8 bases and J by 2 bases, with 19 bases between them. The CDR3 is 15 residues long. In DNA, the CDR3 is TGTGCCAGCCGAAGGAGGTTAGGGAAAGCCTACGAGCAGTACTTC. Its translation is CASRRRLGKAYEQYF.

This clone came up once. The rearrangement links TRBV7-8 to TRBJ1-1; D is uncertain. Trimming left V 2 bases short and J 0 bases short, with 4 bases between. Germline-derived CDR1 and CDR2 are SGHVS and FQNEAQ. The CDR3 spans 13 residues. CDR3 nucleotide sequence: TGTGCCAGCAGCTTAAGCCTGAACACTGAAGCTTTCTTT. As protein: CASSLSLNTEAFF.